This T cell receptor beta chain was obtained from a study of T cells in Graves' hyperthyroidism and ophthalmopathy. About the research overall: Blood was drawn when the patient was first diagnosed and still untreated.

These patients, aged 18 to 65, had recently diagnosed hyperthyroidism lasting under 2 months. Orbital computed tomography, thyroid ultrasound, serum thyroxine and TRAb, and clinical symptoms together informed the diagnoses. Amplification of TCR beta CDR3 regions used RNA as the template. Using the HTBI primer set, a first-round RT-PCR was run on the TCR CDR3. TCRdb recomputed calls from the multiplex PCR reads with MiXCR, one row per CDR3 protein. The table shows nearly 600,000 distinct CDR3 sequences, with approximately 13% occurring only once. J gave up 0 bases and V 3 bases, and 1 base lay outside the gene matches. The CDR3 runs to 13 residues. Germline lookup yields CDR1 SQVTM and CDR2 ANQGSEA. Study-wide points: The model made its ophthalmopathy prediction, and onset followed a median approximately 6 months later.

This clonotype was picked up many times. Its antigen is unknown. The clonotype was recovered from a woman in her 30s with Graves' hyperthyroidism that later progressed to Graves' ophthalmopathy. The gene calls are TRBV29-1 and TRBJ1-1, with TRBD1 identical over 7 bases. Sequencing was performed on blood. The CDR3, as DNA: TGCAGCGTTGAGGGGACAGTGAACACTGAAGCTTTCTTT. This codes for CSVEGTVNTEAFF.